This T cell receptor (beta chain) was recovered during a study of a mutant IDH1 vaccine in newly diagnosed glioma. On the study more broadly: Beginning 4-6 weeks after radiotherapy alone, or with temozolomide cycles, vaccination took place. V12 occurred at week 35 and V13 at week 47.

The time point was: week 47, end of study. Alongside topical imiquimod, each dose of vaccine comprised 300 ug of mutant IDH1 20-mer peptide. There are 12 residues in the CDR3. From germline, CDR1 is MNHNY and CDR2 SVGAGI (reference sequence). With 6 bases removed from V and 11 bases from J, the gap between germline ends came to 16 bases. The data were produced by immunoSEQ multiplex PCR, yet TCRdb's version contains in-frame clones alone and is incomplete. The sample consists of around 84,000 clones, 81% of them appearing once. This clone appeared a single time. What it binds is not known. The V call is TRBV6-6, the J call TRBJ1-1; D possibly corresponds to TRBD1 (6 bases). The TCR comes from a man aged 40-49 years with glioma. The sample consisted of PBMCs, taken from a glioma patient whose treatment included an IDH1 peptide vaccine. The CDR3 DNA reads as TGTGCCAGCAGCCCGTCCCTCCAGGGGGCTTTCTTT. It yields the protein CASSPSLQGAFF.